The 22 T cell receptor beta chains below were found in one sample sequenced in a study of blood T cell repertoires in COVID-19 (dated by TCRdb to between 2020 and 2021). Libraries were prepared through the immunoSEQ multiplex PCR assay. TCRdb obtained this table from immuneACCESS and retained in-frame rearrangements with V and J assigned. These tables miss some clones; where compared with another copy, unresolved V genes account for less than half of the shortfall, and the remainder is unexplained. The sample records fewer than 300,000 clones, about 93% of which are singletons. Roughly 1.1% of the sample lies in the top ten. Sequencing was done on a sample of PBMCs or T cells enriched from blood (not recorded which). These receptors all stem from a woman aged 30 to 39 who had recovered from COVID-19.

This chain joins TRBV5-3 and TRBJ1-1; D is unresolved. TRBV5-3 falls under the ORF class, with uncertain function. The CDR3 sequence is 13 residues long. Trimming shortened V by 2 bases and J by 5 bases, and 10 bases separated the two germline ends. The DNA for the CDR3 is TGTGCCAGAAGCTTCCTACTAGGGACTGAAGCTTTCTTT. Residues: CARSFLLGTEAFF.

The chain couples TRBV30 to TRBJ1-1; 7 bases agree with TRBD1. Germline V lookup: CDR1 GTSNPN, CDR2 SVGIG (reference sequence). V lost 2 bases to trimming and J lost 0 bases; unmatched junction nucleotides: 3. The length of the CDR3 is 14 residues. In nucleotides, the CDR3 is TGTGCCTGGAGTCCCGGGACAGTGAACACTGAAGCTTTCTTT. This sequence encodes CAWSPGTVNTEAFF. The full variable domain, in which reference TRBV30 and TRBJ1-1 provide the parts outside the CDR3, is SQTIHQWPATLVQPVGSPLSLECTVEGTSNPNLYWYRQAAGRGLQLLFYSVGIGQISSEVPQNLSASRPQDRQFILSSKKLLLSDSGFYLCAWSPGTVNTEAFFGQGTRLTVV.

In its sample, this clone was seen once. V usage is TRBV29-1 and J usage is TRBJ2-1, with 10 bases matching TRBD2. There are 19 residues in the CDR3. After removal of 6 bases from V and 2 bases from J, the junction contained 19 bases not matched to a gene. In germline, CDR1 is SQVTM, CDR2 ANQGSEA. The DNA for the CDR3 is TGCAGCGTAAAAGGGCTAGCGGGAGTGCCTAGTCGGCCCTACAATGAGCAGTTCTTC. Protein product: CSVKGLAGVPSRPYNEQFF.

V gene TRBV6-5 combines with J gene TRBJ2-5; 9 bases line up with TRBD1. The junction had 13 bases not matched to a gene; V was cut back by 6 bases and J by 8 bases. The CDR3 runs to 15 residues. Germline V gene lookup returns CDR1 MNHEY and CDR2 SVGAGI. CDR3 loop: CASSPRDRVAVTQYF. Written as DNA, the CDR3 is TGTGCCAGCAGCCCCCGGGACAGGGTCGCCGTTACCCAGTACTTC.

The chain joins TRBV5-4 to TRBJ1-2; 8 positions match TRBD1. The V and J ends lost 2 bases and 4 bases, in that order; junction bases with no gene match: 4. Per the germline V gene, CDR1 is SGHNT and CDR2 is YYREEE (reference sequence). The length of the CDR3 is 14 residues. This CDR3 reads CASSFPGQVYGYTF. In nucleotides, the CDR3 is TGTGCCAGCAGCTTTCCGGGACAGGTCTATGGCTACACCTTC.

This chain connects TRBV7-8 to TRBJ2-7, with D unresolved. This CDR3 region has 14 residues. The V end was cut by 5 bases, the J end by 0 bases, with 11 bases between. Looked up from germline, CDR1 is SGHVS and CDR2 is FQNEAQ. CDR3 sequence (DNA): TGTGCCAGCAGCCGCACAGTGGTCTCCTACGAGCAGTACTTC. Amino acid sequence: CASSRTVVSYEQYF.

The chain uses TRBV19 and TRBJ1-6; D is uncertain. This CDR3 spans 15 amino acids. Germline assignment: CDR1 LNHDA and CDR2 SQIVND (reference sequence). V was shortened by 2 bases and J by 0 bases, with 5 bases between the two germline ends. The CDR3, as DNA: TGTGCCAGTAGTATACTAAGCTCCTATAATTCACCCCTCCACTTT. It yields the protein CASSILSSYNSPLHF.

The chain links TRBV14 to TRBJ2-1, with D hard to call. Trimming cost V 3 bases and J 0 bases, with 9 bases left between them. The germline CDR1 and CDR2 sequences are SGHDN and FVKESK. CDR3 length: 15 residues. The CDR3 loop reads CASSQSTRSYNEQFF. Here the CDR3 DNA reads TGTGCCAGCAGCCAGAGTACCCGCTCCTACAATGAGCAGTTCTTC.

The chain carries TRBV28 and TRBJ2-1; 8 bases map to TRBD2. This CDR3 spans 15 amino acids. Germline CDR1 reads MDHEN; CDR2 reads SYDVKM. After removal of 6 bases from V and 6 bases from J, the junction contained 10 bases not matched to a gene. In DNA, the CDR3 is TGTGCCAGCAGATTCCCGGGAGGGGGACGCAATGAGCAGTTCTTC. This translates into CASRFPGGGRNEQFF.

The rearrangement links TRBV7-2 to TRBJ1-5; D ambiguous. The germline V gene has CDR1 SGHTA and CDR2 FQGNSA. V lost 5 bases and J 0 bases, leaving 11 bases between the germline ends. This CDR3 comprises 15 residues. The CDR3 sequence is CASSQNRASNQPQHF. The CDR3 bases are TGTGCCAGCAGCCAGAACAGAGCTAGCAATCAGCCCCAGCATTTT. The variable domain in full, with the rest retrieved from reference TRBV7-2 and TRBJ1-5, is GAGVSQSPSNKVTEKGKDVELRCDPISGHTALYWYRQSLGQGLEFLIYFQGNSAPDKSGLPSDRFSAERTGGSVSTLTIQRTQQEDSAVYLCASSQNRASNQPQHFGDGTRLSIL.

V and J are TRBV12-3 or TRBV12-4 and TRBJ2-2; D gene unclear. CDR3 length: 12 amino acids. V was shortened by 6 bases and J by 0 bases, with 2 bases between the two germline ends. CDR3 sequence: CASSSNTGELFF. DNA for the CDR3: TGTGCCAGCAGCTCGAACACCGGGGAGCTGTTTTTT.

V is TRBV5-6 and J is TRBJ1-1; TRBD1 is a possible D gene (5 bases). V lost 1 base, J lost 2 bases, and 12 bases lay in between. CDR1 is SGHDT and CDR2 is YYEEEE in the germline V gene. The CDR3 is 15 amino acids. This chain's CDR3 is CASSLYQGRNTEAFF. DNA of the CDR3: TGTGCCAGCAGCTTGTATCAGGGTAGAAACACTGAAGCTTTCTTT.

V and J are TRBV4-3 and TRBJ1-2; the D gene is possibly TRBD1 (5 bases). V was cut by 0 bases and J by 2 bases, with 10 bases left in between. The V gene's germline CDR1 is LGHNA and CDR2 YSLEER. CDR3 length: 15 residues. CDR3 DNA sequence: TGCGCCAGCAGCCAAGAATCGGGGGGAAACTATGGCTACACCTTC. Translation: CASSQESGGNYGYTF.

This clone was detected once. The rearrangement joins TRBV7-6 to TRBJ2-1, with 10 positions matching TRBD2. This CDR3 is built from 16 residues. The germline V gene has CDR1 SGHVS and CDR2 FNYEAQ. After removal of 5 bases from V and 5 bases from J, the junction contained 9 bases not matched to a gene. CDR3 residues: CASSRELAGLNNEQFF. In nucleotides, the CDR3 is TGTGCCAGCAGCCGAGAACTAGCGGGACTTAACAATGAGCAGTTCTTC. Full variable domain (missing parts from reference TRBV7-6 and TRBJ2-1): GAGVSQSPRYKVTKRGQDVALRCDPISGHVSLYWYRQALGQGPEFLTYFNYEAQQDKSGLPNDRFSAERPEGSISTLTIQRTEQRDSAMYRCASSRELAGLNNEQFFGPGTRLTVL.

Of note for this clone: The sample carries other DNA sequences with the same CDR3. The rearrangement uses TRBV15 and TRBJ1-3; no clear D. CDR3 size: 15 residues. The germline V gene has CDR1 LNHNV and CDR2 YYDKDF (reference sequence). V lost 0 bases and J lost 1, with 7 bases in between. The CDR3 region is CATSRDTGSGNTIYF. The CDR3 DNA follows: TGTGCCACCAGCAGAGATACGGGGTCTGGAAACACCATATATTTT.

The chain has TRBV5-4 and TRBJ1-2; possible D gene TRBD1, 6 bases. Trimming removed 6 bases from V and 3 bases from J, with 12 bases in between. The germline CDR1 and CDR2 sequences are SGHNT and YYREEE (reference sequence). The CDR3 spans 13 residues. CDR3 DNA sequence: TGTGCCAGCAATACTGACAGGCACTATGGCTACACCTTC. This sequence encodes CASNTDRHYGYTF.

The gene calls are TRBV6-5 and TRBJ2-7, with 12 bases lining up with TRBD2. Germline V gives CDR1 MNHEY, CDR2 SVGAGI. This CDR3 contains 14 residues. With 5 bases clipped from V and 6 bases from J, the junction kept 5 bases outside the gene matches. Here the CDR3 DNA reads TGTGCCAGCAGTCCCACTAGCGGGAGGCTCGAGCAGTACTTC. Amino acid sequence: CASSPTSGRLEQYF.

The V call is TRBV19, the J call TRBJ1-1, with 9 bases matching TRBD1. The CDR3 is 16 residues long. Germline CDR1 reads LNHDA; CDR2 reads SQIVND (reference sequence). The ends lost 5 bases at V and 4 bases at J; junction bases unmatched: 11. The CDR3 bases are TGTGCCAGTAGTTTCTTACAGGGGGCAGCGAGCACTGAAGCTTTCTTT. Translating it yields CASSFLQGAASTEAFF.

The chain links TRBV18 to TRBJ2-2; TRBD1 is a possible D gene (6 bases). In germline, CDR1 is KGHSH, CDR2 LQKENI. V was shortened by 8 bases and J by 2 bases, with 12 bases between the two germline ends. The CDR3 length is 14 residues. CDR3 bases: TGTGCCAGCCACCGGGACAACAACACCGGGGAGCTGTTTTTT. It encodes CASHRDNNTGELFF. Full variable domain (missing parts from reference TRBV18 and TRBJ2-2): NAGVMQNPRHLVRRRGQEARLRCSPMKGHSHVYWYRQLPEEGLKFMVYLQKENIIDESGMPKERFSAEFPKEGPSILRIQQVVRGDSAAYFCASHRDNNTGELFFGEGSRLTVL.

V is TRBV15 and J is TRBJ2-3; TRBD1 matches 7 bases. Germline loops: CDR1 LNHNV, CDR2 YYDKDF (reference sequence). The CDR3 is 15 residues long. The V segment lost 4 bases and the J segment 1 base; nucleotides outside the gene matches: 5. CDR3 bases: TGTGCCACCAGCAAAGGGGGCGCCGGCACAGATACGCAGTATTTT. Translating it yields CATSKGGAGTDTQYF. The entire variable domain, with the rest obtained from reference TRBV15 and TRBJ2-3, is as follows: DAMVIQNPRYQVTQFGKPVTLSCSQTLNHNVMYWYQQKSSQAPKLLFHYYDKDFNNEADTPDNFQSRRPNTSFCFLDIRSPGLGDTAMYLCATSKGGAGTDTQYFGPGTRLTVL.

V and J are TRBV14 and TRBJ1-4, with D uncertain. The CDR3 contains 12 residues. The V end was cut by 1 base, the J end by 7 bases, with 4 bases between. Germline lookup yields CDR1 SGHDN and CDR2 FVKESK. The CDR3 sequence is CASSQGSEKLFF. The CDR3 DNA reads TGTGCCAGCAGCCAAGGCAGTGAAAAACTGTTTTTT.

The chain carries TRBV5-6 and TRBJ1-3; 8 bases are shared with TRBD1. Germline V gene lookup returns CDR1 SGHDT and CDR2 YYEEEE. The trim removed 4 bases at V and 4 bases at J, leaving 4 bases unmatched. The CDR3 totals 14 residues. CDR3 protein: CASSKTGAGNTIYF. In nucleotides, the CDR3 is TGTGCCAGCAGCAAGACAGGGGCCGGAAACACCATATATTTT.